This T cell receptor (beta chain) was captured in a study of T cell responses to AZD1222 COVID-19 vaccine. Study findings and constraints: Reportedly, close to half of spike-specific TCRs are directed against unmutated variant regions.

CDR1 and CDR2 from the germline V gene are MNHEY and SMNVEV (reference sequence). Trimming removed 2 bases from V and 12 bases from J, with 17 bases in between. The CDR3 runs to 14 residues. In the case of this clone: Its specificity is not known.

Assay used: immunoSEQ multiplex PCR; TCRdb lists only in-frame clones, some missing. Of some 130,000 clones detected, 75% to 90% appear once; the ten largest clones hold less than 9.5%. The sample was peripheral blood, taken on day 0 of AZD1222 vaccination. This receptor was identified in an adult in good health. The genes are TRBV27 and TRBJ1-5, with D possibly TRBD1 on 5 matching bases. The CDR3 here is CASSLQGPRGFQHF. CDR3 nucleotide sequence: TGTGCCAGCAGTTTACAGGGCCCCCGAGGGTTCCAGCATTTT.